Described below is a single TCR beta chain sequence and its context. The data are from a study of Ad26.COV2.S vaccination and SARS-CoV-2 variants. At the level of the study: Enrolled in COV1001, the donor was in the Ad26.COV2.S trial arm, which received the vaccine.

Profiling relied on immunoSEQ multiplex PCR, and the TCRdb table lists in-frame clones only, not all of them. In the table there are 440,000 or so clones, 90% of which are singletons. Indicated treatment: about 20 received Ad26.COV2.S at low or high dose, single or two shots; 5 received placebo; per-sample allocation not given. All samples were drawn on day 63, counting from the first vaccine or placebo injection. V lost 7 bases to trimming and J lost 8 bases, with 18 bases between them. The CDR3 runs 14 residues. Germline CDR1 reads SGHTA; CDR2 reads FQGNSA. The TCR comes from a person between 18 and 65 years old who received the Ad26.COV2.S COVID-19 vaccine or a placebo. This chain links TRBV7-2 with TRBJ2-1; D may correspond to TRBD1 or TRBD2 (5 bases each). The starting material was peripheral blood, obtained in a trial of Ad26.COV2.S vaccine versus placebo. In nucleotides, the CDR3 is TGTGCCAGCACCCCCGGGGCTACCCAATATGAGCAGTTCTTC. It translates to CASTPGATQYEQFF.